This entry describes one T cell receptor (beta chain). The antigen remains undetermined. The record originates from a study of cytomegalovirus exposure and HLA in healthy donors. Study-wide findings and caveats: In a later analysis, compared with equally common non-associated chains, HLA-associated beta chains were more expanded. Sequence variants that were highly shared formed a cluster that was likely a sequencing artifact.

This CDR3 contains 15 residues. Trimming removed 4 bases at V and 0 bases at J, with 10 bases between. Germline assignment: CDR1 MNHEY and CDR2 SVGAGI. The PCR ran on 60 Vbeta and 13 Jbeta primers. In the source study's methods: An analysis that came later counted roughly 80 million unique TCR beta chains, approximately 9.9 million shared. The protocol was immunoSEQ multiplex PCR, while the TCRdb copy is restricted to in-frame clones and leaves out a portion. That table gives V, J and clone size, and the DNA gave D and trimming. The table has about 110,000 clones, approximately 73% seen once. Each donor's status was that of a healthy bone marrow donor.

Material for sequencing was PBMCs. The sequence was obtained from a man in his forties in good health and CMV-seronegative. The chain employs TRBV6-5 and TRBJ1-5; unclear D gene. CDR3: CASSSHQYSNQPQHF. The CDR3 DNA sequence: TGTGCCAGCAGTTCACACCAATATAGCAATCAGCCCCAGCATTTT.